Below, 7 T cell receptor beta chains from the same sample are listed, as sequenced in a study of shared clonotypes between healthy human individuals (dated by TCRdb to the early 2020s). The method was the immunoSEQ multiplex PCR assay. This immuneACCESS table, as held by TCRdb, lists in-frame sequences with V and J called but not all clones. Of the missing ones, under half trace to an unresolved V gene in checked studies; the others have no known cause. The sample has fewer than 650,000 clones on record, roughly 72% of them singletons. The ten largest account for about 12% of the sample. Material: PBMCs. These receptor sequences come from a woman in her 40s in good health. Some clones in this sample may be carry-over from other donors' samples.

The chain has TRBV5-1 and TRBJ2-7; perhaps TRBD2 as D (5 bases). Deletions cut 4 bases from V and 3 bases from J, with 17 bases between. The CDR3 totals 15 residues. CDR1 and CDR2 (germline): SGHRS, YFSETQ. CDR3 sequence (DNA): TGCGCCAGCAGCCCGGGGAGTTCGGTGGTCTACGAGCAGTACTTC. Its protein product is CASSPGSSVVYEQYF.

This clone has a handful of counts. This chain links TRBV2 with TRBJ1-1; D is unresolved. CDR3 length: 12 residues. The germline V and J ends were trimmed by 5 bases and 10 bases, with 14 bases remaining between them. Germline values: CDR1 SNHLY, CDR2 FYNNEI. The DNA for the CDR3 is TGTGCCAGCAGTTCCGCCCACGTAAGAGCTTTCTTT. This encodes CASSSAHVRAFF.

The chain links TRBV28 to TRBJ1-2; 10 positions match TRBD1. The CDR3 spans 14 residues. Germline CDR1 is MDHEN and CDR2 is SYDVKM. The V gene end was trimmed by 8 bases and the J gene end by 6 bases; junction bases not matched to a gene: 9. The CDR3 spells CASWGQGPRDGYTF. DNA of the CDR3: TGTGCCAGCTGGGGACAGGGGCCTAGGGATGGCTACACCTTC.

This clone has just one count. The chain couples TRBV27 to TRBJ1-1, with 8 bases lining up with TRBD1. Germline lookup yields CDR1 MNHEY and CDR2 SMNVEV (reference sequence). The CDR3 covers 13 residues. The V segment lost 4 bases and the J segment 6 bases; nucleotides outside the gene matches: 4. The CDR3 nucleotides read TGTGCCAGCAGTTGGACAGGGCGGCCTGAAGCTTTCTTT. This sequence encodes CASSWTGRPEAFF.

V gene TRBV7-3 combines with J gene TRBJ2-3; TRBD2 matches at 7 bases. Trimming at V came to 1 base and at J to 0 bases, leaving 7 bases not matched to a gene. CDR1 SGHTA and CDR2 FQGTGA come from the germline V gene. The CDR3 spans 17 residues. The CDR3 sequence is CASSLKMSAGSTDTQYF. DNA of the CDR3: TGTGCCAGCAGCTTAAAAATGTCAGCGGGAAGCACAGATACGCAGTATTTT. The full variable domain, with the rest looked up from reference TRBV7-3 and TRBJ2-3, is GAGVSQTPSNKVTEKGKYVELRCDPISGHTALYWYRQSLGQGPEFLIYFQGTGAADDSGLPNDRFFAVRPEGSVSTLKIQRTERGDSAVYLCASSLKMSAGSTDTQYFGPGTRLTVL.

This clone has only a few counts. The chain is built from TRBV4-2 and TRBJ1-4; D gene uncertain. The CDR3 covers 17 residues. Trimming took 0 bases from V and 3 from J, leaving 14 bases between them. Germline V lookup: CDR1 LGHNA, CDR2 YNFKEQ. The CDR3 loop is CASSQDISRAANEKLFF. The CDR3 bases are TGTGCCAGCAGCCAAGATATCTCTAGGGCTGCTAATGAAAAACTGTTTTTT.

This clone was picked up one time. This chain joins TRBV19 and TRBJ2-5; 9 nucleotides align to TRBD2. Germline V lookup: CDR1 LNHDA, CDR2 SQIVND (reference sequence). The CDR3 is 15 amino acids. The V segment lost 4 bases and the J segment 6 bases; nucleotides outside the gene matches: 9. CDR3 amino acids: CASSTQSGRRKTQYF. The CDR3 bases are TGTGCCAGTAGTACCCAAAGCGGGAGGCGGAAGACCCAGTACTTC.